This T cell receptor (beta chain) was retrieved from a study of T cell responses to AZD1222 COVID-19 vaccine. In its sample, this clone was seen once. Its antigen is still unknown. The assay was immunoSEQ multiplex PCR, and TCRdb's table has in-frame clones only and misses some. The sample shows roughly 100,000 clones, 87% of them seen only once. The CDR3 length is 15 residues. Trimming removed 3 bases from V and 5 bases from J; junction bases left unmatched: 6. Germline CDR1 is SNHLY and CDR2 is FYNNEI. Study observations and caveats: No day 14 peak samples; only post-peak repertoires were characterized. Targets within unmutated variant regions were reportedly found for nearly half of spike-specific TCRs.

V is TRBV2 and J is TRBJ2-3, with 9 bases identical to TRBD1. The starting material was peripheral blood, obtained on day 0 of AZD1222 vaccination. The TCR comes from an adult in good health. The CDR3 region has the DNA TGTGCCAGCAGTGAGTCGACAGGGGGTTTAGATACGCAGTATTTT. Its translation is CASSESTGGLDTQYF.